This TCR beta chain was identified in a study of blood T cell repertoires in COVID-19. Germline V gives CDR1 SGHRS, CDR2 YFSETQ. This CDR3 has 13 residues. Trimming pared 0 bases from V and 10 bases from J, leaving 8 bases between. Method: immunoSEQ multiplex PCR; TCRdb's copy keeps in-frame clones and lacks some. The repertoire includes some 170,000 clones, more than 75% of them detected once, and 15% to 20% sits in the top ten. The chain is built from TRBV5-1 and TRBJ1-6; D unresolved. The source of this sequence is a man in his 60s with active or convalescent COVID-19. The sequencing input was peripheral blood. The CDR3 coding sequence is TGCGCCAGCAGCTTGGAAAGCAACTCACCCCTCCACTTT. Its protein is CASSLESNSPLHF.